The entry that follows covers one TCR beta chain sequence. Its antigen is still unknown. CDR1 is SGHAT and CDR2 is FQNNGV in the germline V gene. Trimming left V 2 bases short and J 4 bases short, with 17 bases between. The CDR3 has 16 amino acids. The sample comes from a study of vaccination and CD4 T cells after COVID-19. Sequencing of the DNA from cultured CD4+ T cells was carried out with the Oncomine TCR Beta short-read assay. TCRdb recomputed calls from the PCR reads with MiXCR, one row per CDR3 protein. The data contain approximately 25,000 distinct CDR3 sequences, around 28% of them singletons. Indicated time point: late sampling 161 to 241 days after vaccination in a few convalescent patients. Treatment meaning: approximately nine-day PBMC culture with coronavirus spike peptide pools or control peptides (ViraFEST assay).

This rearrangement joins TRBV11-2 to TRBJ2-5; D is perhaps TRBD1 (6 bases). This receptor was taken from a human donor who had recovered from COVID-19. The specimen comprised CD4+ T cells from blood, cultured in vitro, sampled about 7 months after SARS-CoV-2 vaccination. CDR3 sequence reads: CASSLLRAGVSETQYF. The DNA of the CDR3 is TGTGCCAGCAGCTTATTAAGGGCAGGGGTCTCAGAGACCCAGTACTTC.